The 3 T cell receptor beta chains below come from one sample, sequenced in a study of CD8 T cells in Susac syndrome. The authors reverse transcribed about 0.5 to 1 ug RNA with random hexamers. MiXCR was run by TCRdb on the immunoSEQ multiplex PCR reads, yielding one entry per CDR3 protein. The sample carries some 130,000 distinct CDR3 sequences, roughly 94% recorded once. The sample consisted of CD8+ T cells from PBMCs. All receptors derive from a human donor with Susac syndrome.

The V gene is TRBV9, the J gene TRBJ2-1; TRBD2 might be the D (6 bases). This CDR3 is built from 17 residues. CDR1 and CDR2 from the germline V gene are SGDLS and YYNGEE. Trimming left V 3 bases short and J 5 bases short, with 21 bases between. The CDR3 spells CASSGRDSPAGNNEQFF. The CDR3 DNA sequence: TGTGCCAGCAGCGGAAGAGACAGCCCTGCGGGGAACAATGAGCAGTTCTTC.

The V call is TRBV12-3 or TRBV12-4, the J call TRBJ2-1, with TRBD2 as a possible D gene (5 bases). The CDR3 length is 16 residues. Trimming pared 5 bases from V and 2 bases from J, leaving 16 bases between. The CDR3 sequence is CASSDTSSSTYNEQFF. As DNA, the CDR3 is TGTGCCAGCAGTGATACTAGTAGCTCTACCTACAATGAGCAGTTCTTC.

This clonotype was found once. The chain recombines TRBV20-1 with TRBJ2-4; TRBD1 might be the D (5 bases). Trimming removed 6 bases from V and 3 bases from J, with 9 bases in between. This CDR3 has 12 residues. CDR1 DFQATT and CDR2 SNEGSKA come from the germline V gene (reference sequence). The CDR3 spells CSAKGLKNIQYF. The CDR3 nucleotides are TGCAGTGCCAAGGGGCTCAAAAACATTCAGTACTTC.